Each of the 10 T cell receptor beta chains below was sequenced from the same sample in a study of OX40 agonist ivuxolimab in advanced cancers. The assay was immunoSEQ multiplex PCR, and TCRdb's table has in-frame clones only and misses some. The sample records 75,000 to 95,000 clones, around 90% being singletons. The material was CD4+ or CD8+ T cells sorted from blood, obtained in a trial of the OX40 agonist ivuxolimab. The receptors come from an adult with an advanced solid tumor such as melanoma, head and neck, liver or kidney cancer.

The rearrangement links TRBV5-1 to TRBJ2-3; the match to TRBD2 covers 15 bases. The length of the CDR3 is 17 residues. V shed 0 bases and J 4 bases; nucleotides not matched to a gene: 3. The germline V gene encodes CDR1 SGHRS and CDR2 YFSETQ. Here the CDR3 DNA reads TGCGCCAGCAGCTTGGAAGGACTAGCGGGAGGGGCAGATACGCAGTATTTT. Protein sequence: CASSLEGLAGGADTQYF.

J is TRBJ1-5 and V is TRBV19; 7 bases agree with TRBD1. Germline V lookup: CDR1 LNHDA, CDR2 SQIVND (reference sequence). V was clipped by 7 bases and J by 1 base; unmatched bases: 13. The CDR3 runs 17 residues. The CDR3, as DNA: TGTGCCAGTAAGACAAGACAAGGGGGCGGGAGCAATCAGCCCCAGCATTTT. As protein: CASKTRQGGGSNQPQHF.

The CDR3 DNA follows: TGCGCCAGCACCAGCGGGAGCTCCTACAATGAGCAGTTCTTC. Translation gives CASTSGSSYNEQFF. This chain links TRBV5-1 with TRBJ2-1; 8 bases agree with TRBD2. Germline loops: CDR1 SGHRS, CDR2 YFSETQ. V lost 6 bases to trimming and J lost 0 bases; unmatched junction nucleotides: 2. The CDR3 length is 14 residues.

This clone was detected once. The V and J genes are TRBV2 and TRBJ2-3, with 12 bases aligning to TRBD2. V lost 2 bases, J lost 5 bases, and 2 bases stayed unmatched. Per germline, CDR1 SNHLY and CDR2 FYNNEI. There are 15 residues in the CDR3. CDR3: CASSELTSGGDTQYF. The CDR3 DNA reads as TGTGCCAGCAGTGAATTGACTAGCGGGGGAGATACGCAGTATTTT.

This chain joins TRBV27 and TRBJ2-5; 11 bases are shared with TRBD2. The germline CDR1 and CDR2 sequences are MNHEY and SMNVEV (reference sequence). The CDR3 is 14 amino acids. V gave up 6 bases and J gave up 4 bases; unmatched junction bases: 4. The DNA of the CDR3 is TGTGCCAGCAGCCTAGCGGGGGGAGGAGAGACCCAGTACTTC. Translating it yields CASSLAGGGETQYF.

The chain links TRBV28 to TRBJ1-1; D is perhaps TRBD1 (6 bases). Per germline, CDR1 MDHEN and CDR2 SYDVKM. The CDR3 has 13 residues. Trimming removed 2 bases from V and 10 bases from J, with 14 bases in between. CDR3 DNA sequence: TGTGCCAGCAGTTTAGGCGGGGGCCTGAGAGCTTTCTTT. It translates to CASSLGGGLRAFF.

The chain has TRBV6-1 and TRBJ2-7, with TRBD1 matching 9 bases. V lost 6 bases to trimming and J lost 7 bases; unmatched junction nucleotides: 10. The CDR3 has 14 residues. Germline V gene data show CDR1 as MNHNS and CDR2 as SASEGT. The CDR3 reads CASRTTGGAGEQYF. DNA for the CDR3: TGTGCCAGCAGGACAACAGGGGGCGCGGGGGAGCAGTACTTC.

J is TRBJ2-5 and V is TRBV18; D is uncertain. The CDR3 is 14 residues long. Looked up from germline, CDR1 is KGHSH and CDR2 is LQKENI. V lost 1 base, J lost 5 bases, and 11 bases lay in between. The CDR3 bases are TGTGCCAGCTCACCACGGACGGTCCGGGAGACCCAGTACTTC. Translating gives CASSPRTVRETQYF.

The CDR3 bases are TGTGCCATCAGTGAGAATGAATTCGGGGTCTCTTTTTATGGCTACACCTTC. Translated: CAISENEFGVSFYGYTF. The chain employs TRBV10-3 and TRBJ1-2; no clear D gene. The germline V and J ends were trimmed by 2 bases and 5 bases, with 21 bases remaining between them. This CDR3 spans 17 amino acids. Germline assignment: CDR1 ENHRY and CDR2 SYGVKD.

The chain employs TRBV19 and TRBJ2-1; 9 bases align to TRBD2. Germline V gene data show CDR1 as LNHDA and CDR2 as SQIVND (reference sequence). V trimming: 4 bases; J trimming: 4 bases; junction bases outside the gene matches: 5. The CDR3 is made up of 15 amino acids. The CDR3 region is CASSSGGDYYNEQFF. Written as DNA, the CDR3 is TGTGCCAGTAGTAGCGGGGGGGACTATTACAATGAGCAGTTCTTC.